These 9 T cell receptor beta chains originate from one sample sequenced in a study of blood T cell repertoires in COVID-19. Profiling relied on immunoSEQ multiplex PCR, and the TCRdb table lists in-frame clones only, not all of them. The sample lists some 190,000 clones, about 84% seen once, with 3.5% to 4.5% in the top ten. The sample was PBMCs or T cells enriched from blood (not recorded which). The receptors stem from a young man with acute COVID-19.

This sequence joins TRBV3-1 (or the pseudogene TRBV3-2) and TRBJ2-1; D remains unclear. The V gene lost 2 bases and the J gene lost 9 bases, with 8 bases spanning the gap. The germline CDR1 and CDR2 sequences are LGHDT and YNNKEL (reference sequence). The CDR3 runs to 12 residues. The CDR3: CASSQLVGEQFF. The CDR3 nucleotides read TGTGCCAGCAGCCAATTAGTCGGTGAGCAGTTCTTC.

This clone has only a few counts. The gene calls are TRBV5-1 and TRBJ1-1, with D perhaps TRBD1 (6 bases). V lost 2 bases, J lost 8 bases, and 13 bases lay in between. The CDR3 length is 13 residues. Germline-derived CDR1 and CDR2 are SGHRS and YFSETQ. The CDR3 coding sequence is TGCGCCAGCAGCTTAACCCCGACAGGAGAAGCTTTCTTT. This codes for CASSLTPTGEAFF. Filled out from reference TRBV5-1 and TRBJ1-1, the complete variable domain reads KAGVTQTPRYLIKTRGQQVTLSCSPISGHRSVSWYQQTPGQGLQFLFEYFSETQRNKGNFPGRFSGRQFSNSRSEMNVSTLELGDSALYLCASSLTPTGEAFFGQGTRLTVV.

V usage is TRBV3-1 (or the pseudogene TRBV3-2) and J usage is TRBJ1-2; D perhaps matches TRBD1 (6 bases). Germline CDR1 and CDR2: LGHDT and YNNKEL (reference sequence). This CDR3 comprises 15 residues. Trimming removed 0 bases at V and 6 bases at J, with 14 bases between. The CDR3 sequence: CASSQDSGDSHGYTF. Here the CDR3 DNA reads TGTGCCAGCAGCCAAGATTCAGGGGATAGTCATGGCTACACCTTC.

The DNA of the CDR3 is TGTGCCACCCCGTCCGGGACAGGGGGCGACCATCAGCCCCAGCATTTT. Translation gives CATPSGTGGDHQPQHF. This chain links TRBV21-1 with TRBJ1-5; TRBD1 is taken as the D call from the table, unchecked against the DNA. TRBV21-1 is flagged as a pseudogene. The CDR3 length is 16 residues.

The genes are TRBV29-1 and TRBJ1-2; D possibly corresponds to TRBD1 (6 bases). Deletions cut 4 bases from V and 1 base from J, with 10 bases between. The CDR3 runs to 13 residues. The germline gives CDR1 SQVTM, CDR2 ANQGSEA. The CDR3: CSVVGGGNYGYTF. In DNA, the CDR3 is TGCAGCGTTGTAGGGGGGGGTAACTATGGCTACACCTTC.

The chain carries TRBV7-6 and TRBJ1-6, with TRBD1 matching 7 bases. CDR3 length equals 15 residues. The V and J ends lost 5 bases and 6 bases, in that order; junction bases with no gene match: 7. Per germline, CDR1 SGHVS and CDR2 FNYEAQ. The CDR3 loop is CASSPDRAFNSPLHF. Here the CDR3 DNA reads TGTGCCAGCAGCCCCGACAGGGCGTTTAATTCACCCCTCCACTTT.

This clone was counted a single time. CDR3 residues: CASLSQGDQPQHF. DNA of the CDR3: TGTGCTAGTCTTTCACAGGGAGATCAGCCCCAGCATTTT. The rearrangement uses TRBV12-5 and TRBJ1-5; a weak D match, TRBD1 (6 bases). Trimming left V 8 bases short and J 5 bases short, with 13 bases between. Germline V CDR1 and CDR2: LGHNT, FRNRAP. The CDR3 covers 13 residues.

The chain is built from TRBV11-2 and TRBJ2-7; possibly TRBD1 for D (6 bases). Germline V gene sequence: CDR1 SGHAT, CDR2 FQNNGV. V lost 1 base and J 8 bases, leaving 9 bases between the germline ends. CDR3 length equals 12 residues. This CDR3 reads CASSLVGGKQYF. CDR3 bases: TGTGCCAGCAGCTTAGTTGGGGGCAAGCAGTACTTC.

This clone showed up just a few times. This chain uses TRBV5-4 with TRBJ2-4, with 14 nucleotides matching TRBD2. There are 18 residues in the CDR3. Germline CDR1 SGHNT, CDR2 YYREEE (reference sequence). Losses at the gene ends were 4 bases for V and 4 bases for J; bases not matched to a gene: 10. The CDR3 loop is CASSPRATSGGVKNIQYF. CDR3 coding DNA: TGTGCCAGCAGCCCCCGGGCGACTAGCGGGGGGGTGAAAAACATTCAGTACTTC.